These 10 T cell receptor beta chains came from one sample sequenced in a study of blood T cell repertoires in COVID-19. Profiled with immunoSEQ multiplex PCR; TCRdb holds only in-frame clones, not every one. The sample yields 290,000 or so clones, about 82% seen once. Source material: peripheral blood. The receptors originated from a middle-aged man with active or convalescent COVID-19.

This clone was observed a handful of times. The chain carries TRBV7-8 and TRBJ1-2; 7 nucleotides align to TRBD1. Germline V CDR1 and CDR2: SGHVS, FQNEAQ. V lost 5 bases and J lost 8; bases outside the gene matches: 8. The CDR3 sequence is 13 residues long. CDR3 DNA sequence: TGTGCCAGCAGCCCTCGGACAGGAGGGGGCTACACCTTC. This codes for CASSPRTGGGYTF.

The chain uses TRBV12-3 or TRBV12-4 and TRBJ2-1, with D maybe TRBD2 (5 bases). The CDR3 is made up of 11 amino acids. Trimming left V 5 bases short and J 9 bases short, with 8 bases between. The CDR3 region has the DNA TGTGCCAGCAGTCAAGGACTTGAGCAGTTCTTC. As protein: CASSQGLEQFF.

This clone showed up just once. The rearrangement joins TRBV28 to TRBJ2-1, with 8 bases matching TRBD2. Per germline, CDR1 MDHEN and CDR2 SYDVKM. V lost 5 bases and J lost 0; bases outside the gene matches: 6. The CDR3 totals 16 residues. CDR3 nucleotides: TGTGCCAGCAGTCGAGTCAGCGGGGGCTCCTACAATGAGCAGTTCTTC. Translation: CASSRVSGGSYNEQFF.

The chain uses TRBV4-3 and TRBJ2-1; D is perhaps TRBD1 (6 bases). Germline values: CDR1 LGHNA, CDR2 YSLEER. CDR3 size: 13 residues. Trimming pared 6 bases from V and 7 bases from J, leaving 13 bases between. CDR3 amino acids: CASRGRDKNEQFF. The DNA of the CDR3 is TGCGCCAGCAGAGGCCGGGACAAAAATGAGCAGTTCTTC.

The sample holds a few counts of this clone. The chain uses TRBV30 and TRBJ1-3, with unresolved D. There are 18 residues in the CDR3. Germline V gene lookup returns CDR1 GTSNPN and CDR2 SVGIG (reference sequence). The V and J ends lost 4 bases and 0 bases respectively, with 22 bases between them. The CDR3 DNA reads as TGTGCCTGGATGACGGCCAGGAGGACCGCGTCCTCTGGAAACACCATATATTTT. Its protein is CAWMTARRTASSGNTIYF.

The chain recombines TRBV5-1 with TRBJ1-2, with D perhaps matching TRBD1 (6 bases). Between the trimmed V and J ends, which lost 4 bases and 5 bases, there was a span of 15 bases. This CDR3 region has 14 residues. Germline CDR1 is SGHRS and CDR2 is YFSETQ. The CDR3 loop reads CASSQNRDMYGYTF. The CDR3 nucleotides read TGCGCCAGCAGCCAAAACCGGGACATGTATGGCTACACCTTC.

CDR3 in amino acids: CASSGFPGATGNTIYF. Here the CDR3 DNA reads TGTGCCAGCAGTGGTTTCCCAGGGGCTACTGGAAACACCATATATTTT. The chain couples TRBV6-6 to TRBJ1-3; D possibly corresponds to TRBD1 (6 bases). CDR1 MNHNY and CDR2 SVGAGI come from the germline V gene (reference sequence). The V end lost 5 bases, the J end lost 2 bases, and 16 bases lay between the germline ends. This CDR3 region has 16 residues.

The chain combines TRBV28 with TRBJ2-3; 12 nucleotides line up with TRBD2. This CDR3 has 16 residues. Per germline, CDR1 MDHEN and CDR2 SYDVKM. With 6 bases clipped from V and 7 bases from J, the junction kept 11 bases outside the gene matches. In DNA form, the CDR3 reads TGTGCCAGCAGCTCAGGGCCTAGCGGGAGGGCATATACGCAGTATTTT. Amino acid sequence: CASSSGPSGRAYTQYF.

V and J are TRBV5-6 and TRBJ2-2, with TRBD2 identical over 14 bases. Looked up from germline, CDR1 is SGHDT and CDR2 is YYEEEE. The CDR3 contains 18 residues. Trimming removed 0 bases from V and 0 bases from J; junction bases left unmatched: 1. CDR3 region: CASSLGLAGGPNTGELFF. In DNA form, the CDR3 reads TGTGCCAGCAGCTTGGGACTAGCGGGAGGGCCGAACACCGGGGAGCTGTTTTTT.

This clone appeared a single time. J is TRBJ2-2 and V is TRBV5-4; D remains unclear. In germline, CDR1 is SGHNT, CDR2 YYREEE (reference sequence). V was clipped by 0 bases and J by 2 bases, with 5 bases between them. The CDR3 sequence is 14 residues long. CDR3 DNA sequence: TGTGCCAGCAGCTTGGGAGGAAACACCGGGGAGCTGTTTTTT. Its protein is CASSLGGNTGELFF.